This entry features one T cell receptor (beta chain) sequence. Antigen specificity is unknown. Documented time point: persistent/refractory GD, antithyroid drugs over 5 years with positive TRAb. RNA extracted from PBMCs served as the sequencing template. Patients hailed from an endocrinology department in Xi'an, China. This record comes from a study of regulatory T cells in long-lasting Graves disease. Broader study findings: There was favoring of TRBV28, TRBJ1-2 and TRBJ2-5 in persistent disease.

The CDR3 loop spans 16 amino acids. Trimming took 6 bases from V and 1 from J; bases not matched to a gene: 10. TCR beta libraries were built with iRepertoire HTBI primers and Arm-PCR of CDR3 regions. TCRdb reanalysed the multiplex PCR reads using MiXCR and keeps one entry per CDR3 protein. This repertoire shows hundreds of thousands of distinct CDR3 sequences, 20% to 25% found once; its top ten account for more than 6%. The sequences come from peripheral blood mononuclear cells (PBMCs), collected when the disease was refractory, from a patient treated with antithyroid drugs. The rearrangement joins TRBV12-3 or TRBV12-4 to TRBJ2-7, with 9 bases lining up with TRBD1. The receptor was isolated from a female donor with Graves disease. The CDR3 sequence is CASSPHPGTGSYEQYF. The CDR3 DNA sequence: TGTGCCAGCAGCCCCCACCCCGGGACAGGGTCCTACGAGCAGTACTTC.